Below are 25 T cell receptor beta chains sequenced from a single sample in a study of OX40 agonist ivuxolimab in advanced cancers. TCRdb's copy holds only in-frame clones and misses some; the assay was immunoSEQ multiplex PCR. The top ten clones hold 3% to 4% of a sample with tens of thousands of clones, about 85% of them seen once. This sample comprised CD4+ or CD8+ T cells sorted from blood, obtained in a trial of the OX40 agonist ivuxolimab. The receptors stem from an adult with an advanced solid tumor such as melanoma, head and neck, liver or kidney cancer.

The V call is TRBV11-2, the J call TRBJ2-1, with 10 bases aligning to TRBD2. This CDR3 is 14 amino acids long. The V segment lost 8 bases and the J segment 10 bases; nucleotides outside the gene matches: 11. Germline-derived CDR1 and CDR2 are SGHAT and FQNNGV. CDR3 sequence reads: CASFRAGGPAEQFF. For the CDR3, the DNA is TGTGCCAGCTTTAGAGCGGGAGGGCCGGCGGAGCAGTTCTTC.

The rearrangement joins TRBV7-2 to TRBJ2-5, with a weak D call TRBD2 (6 bases). The germline V and J ends were trimmed by 4 bases and 4 bases, with 16 bases remaining between them. The CDR3 has 15 residues. Germline lookup yields CDR1 SGHTA and CDR2 FQGNSA. Here the CDR3 DNA reads TGTGCCAGCAGCTCGGGACTCCTAGAAGGAGAGACCCAGTACTTC. Amino acids: CASSSGLLEGETQYF.

V usage is TRBV5-1 and J usage is TRBJ2-1; 7 nucleotides match TRBD2. Germline CDR1 and CDR2: SGHRS and YFSETQ. The CDR3 totals 15 residues. The junction had 9 bases not matched to a gene; V was cut back by 5 bases and J by 4 bases. Here the CDR3 DNA reads TGCGCCAGCAGTACGGCGGGAGAGGCGTACAATGAGCAGTTCTTC. This sequence encodes CASSTAGEAYNEQFF.

The chain couples TRBV2 to TRBJ2-3; 7 bases align to TRBD1. CDR1 is SNHLY, CDR2 FYNNEI, per germline. The CDR3 is made up of 13 amino acids. Trimming cost V 5 bases and J 1 base; bases outside gene matches: 0. The CDR3, as DNA: TGTGCCAGCAGTACAGGGGGCACAGATACGCAGTATTTT. As protein: CASSTGGTDTQYF.

The rearrangement uses TRBV7-9 and TRBJ2-3; 8 positions match TRBD1. Germline-derived CDR1 and CDR2 are SEHNR and FQNEAQ (reference sequence). The J segment lost 2 bases and the V segment lost 5 bases, leaving 9 bases of the junction unmatched. The CDR3 extends over 16 amino acids. This CDR3 reads CASSLRGPFSTDTQYF. CDR3 sequence (DNA): TGTGCCAGCAGCCTCAGGGGGCCCTTTTCCACAGATACGCAGTATTTT.

This clone was found a few times. The rearrangement uses TRBV2 and TRBJ2-3; tentatively, D is TRBD1 (7 bases). This CDR3 has 13 amino acids. Trimming pared 4 bases from V and 10 bases from J, leaving 15 bases between. Germline assignment: CDR1 SNHLY and CDR2 FYNNEI. For the CDR3, the DNA is TGTGCCAGCAGTGTCTTGACAGGGAGGCCGCAGTATTTT. Translation: CASSVLTGRPQYF.

V usage is TRBV11-2 and J usage is TRBJ1-4; 9 bases align to TRBD1. V was pared by 2 bases and J by 8 bases, with 9 bases of the junction left unmatched. CDR1 and CDR2 from the germline V gene are SGHAT and FQNNGV. The CDR3 spans 16 residues. This CDR3 is CASSLNQQGAGEKLFF. The CDR3 nucleotides read TGTGCCAGCAGCTTAAATCAACAGGGGGCGGGAGAAAAACTGTTTTTT.

CDR3 region: CASSESPYRDTYF. CDR3 DNA: TGTGCCAGCAGTGAATCGCCCTACCGGGACACTTACTTC. The chain is built from TRBV6-1 and TRBJ2-7, with TRBD1 as a possible D gene (6 bases). Germline V gene data show CDR1 as MNHNS and CDR2 as SASEGT. The length of the CDR3 is 13 residues. V was pared by 2 bases and J by 13 bases, with 18 bases between.

The sample holds a few counts of this clone. The chain links TRBV19 to TRBJ1-4; D possibly corresponds to TRBD1 (6 bases). Germline CDR1 reads LNHDA; CDR2 reads SQIVND (reference sequence). The CDR3 consists of 13 residues. Trimming stripped 10 bases from V and 7 bases from J, with 16 bases between. The CDR3 DNA reads as TGTGCCACCTCCGGGACAAGGGGTGAAAAACTGTTTTTT. Amino acids: CATSGTRGEKLFF.

The rearrangement joins TRBV7-8 to TRBJ2-7, with D perhaps TRBD1 (5 bases). The CDR3 is 14 amino acids. Trimming pared 0 bases from V and 4 bases from J, leaving 10 bases between. Germline lookup yields CDR1 SGHVS and CDR2 FQNEAQ. DNA of the CDR3: TGTGCCAGCAGCTTAGCGCAGGGCAAGTACGAGCAGTACTTC. Its protein product is CASSLAQGKYEQYF.

The rearrangement uses TRBV6-6 and TRBJ1-3; D perhaps matches TRBD1 (5 bases). V lost 5 bases and J 3 bases, leaving 11 bases between the germline ends. CDR1 and CDR2 from the germline V gene are MNHNY and SVGAGI (reference sequence). CDR3 size: 14 residues. As DNA, the CDR3 is TGTGCCAGCAGTGCAGGGAGCTTTGGAAACACCATATATTTT. Translating it yields CASSAGSFGNTIYF.

There are a few counts of this clone. The genes are TRBV7-9 and TRBJ1-6; D ambiguous. In germline, CDR1 is SEHNR, CDR2 FQNEAQ (reference sequence). CDR3 size: 14 residues. The V end lost 0 bases, the J end lost 8 bases, and 8 bases lay between the germline ends. This CDR3 is CASSLASGDSPLHF. The DNA for the CDR3 is TGTGCCAGCAGCTTAGCGTCCGGAGATTCACCCCTCCACTTT. Variable domain in full (rest from reference TRBV7-9 and TRBJ1-6): DTGVSQNPRHKITKRGQNVTFRCDPISEHNRLYWYRQTLGQGPEFLTYFQNEAQLEKSRLLSDRFSAERPKGSFSTLEIQRTEQGDSAMYLCASSLASGDSPLHFGNGTRLTVT.

The V gene is TRBV6-1, the J gene TRBJ1-1, with D tentatively TRBD1 (5 bases). This CDR3 spans 13 amino acids. Per germline, CDR1 MNHNS and CDR2 SASEGT. Trimming took off 2 bases at V and 6 bases at J, with 10 bases between the two ends. CDR3 sequence reads: CASSELGEAEAFF. CDR3 coding DNA: TGTGCCAGCAGTGAACTGGGGGAGGCTGAAGCTTTCTTT.

The V call is TRBV7-3, the J call TRBJ2-6; the D call may be TRBD1 or TRBD2 (6 bases each). Deletions cut 6 bases from V and 2 bases from J, with 17 bases between. Germline V CDR1 and CDR2: SGHTA, FQGTGA. This CDR3 comprises 17 residues. CDR3 in amino acids: CASSPYGGGTGANVLTF. The CDR3 DNA is TGTGCCAGCAGTCCCTACGGGGGCGGAACTGGGGCCAACGTCCTGACTTTC.

The chain uses TRBV28 and TRBJ2-1; D may correspond to TRBD1 or TRBD2 (5 bases each). Germline CDR1 is MDHEN and CDR2 is SYDVKM. This CDR3 is built from 11 residues. V was clipped by 1 base and J by 15 bases, with 10 bases between them. CDR3 region: CASSLLGVVFF. The CDR3 DNA reads TGTGCCAGCAGTTTATTGGGGGTGGTGTTCTTC.

This sequence joins TRBV28 and TRBJ1-2, with TRBD1 as a possible D gene (6 bases). The CDR3 length is 13 residues. The ends were cut back, 7 bases at V and 3 bases at J, with 12 bases in the middle. Per germline, CDR1 MDHEN and CDR2 SYDVKM. CDR3 region: CASNKGDHYGYTF. The CDR3 DNA reads as TGTGCCAGCAATAAGGGGGACCACTATGGCTACACCTTC.

V gene TRBV19 combines with J gene TRBJ2-1, with D hard to call. This CDR3 has 13 amino acids. Trimming cost V 3 bases and J 5 bases, with 8 bases left between them. Germline CDR1 reads LNHDA; CDR2 reads SQIVND (reference sequence). The CDR3 coding sequence is TGTGCCAGTAGTATGGGCAGCAACAATGAGCAGTTCTTC. This gives the protein CASSMGSNNEQFF. Complete variable domain (other parts from reference TRBV19 and TRBJ2-1): DGGITQSPKYLFRKEGQNVTLSCEQNLNHDAMYWYRQDPGQGLRLIYYSQIVNDFQKGDIAEGYSVSREKKESFPLTVTSAQKNPTAFYLCASSMGSNNEQFFGPGTRLTVL.

The V call is TRBV4-1, the J call TRBJ1-1; D call uncertain. The CDR3 runs to 13 residues. The germline V gene has CDR1 MGHRA and CDR2 YSYEKL. With 0 bases removed from V and 0 bases from J, the gap between germline ends came to 2 bases. The chain's CDR3 is CASSQEVNTEAFF. The CDR3 DNA reads as TGCGCCAGCAGCCAAGAGGTGAACACTGAAGCTTTCTTT.

This chain connects TRBV29-1 to TRBJ2-2, with unresolved D. Germline CDR1 reads SQVTM; CDR2 reads ANQGSEA. The CDR3 has 12 residues. V was trimmed by 7 bases and J by 4 bases, leaving 10 bases between them. The CDR3 bases are TGCAGCGGCCTGAAGAGCACCGGGGAGCTGTTTTTT. Residues: CSGLKSTGELFF.

The gene calls are TRBV5-1 and TRBJ1-2, with TRBD1 as a possible D gene (6 bases). Germline CDR1 and CDR2: SGHRS and YFSETQ. The CDR3 length is 15 residues. Trimming removed 4 bases at V and 0 bases at J, with 13 bases between. The CDR3 loop is CASSPGGQTNYGYTF. The CDR3 region has the DNA TGCGCCAGCAGCCCGGGAGGACAGACTAACTATGGCTACACCTTC.

This clone has just one count. The chain uses TRBV6-6 and TRBJ1-1; D gene uncertain. Germline V gene sequence: CDR1 MNHNY, CDR2 SVGAGI (reference sequence). Trimming took 0 bases from V and 1 from J, leaving 12 bases between them. The CDR3 covers 16 residues. The CDR3 DNA follows: TGTGCCAGCAGTTACTCGACGCAGACGGGGAACACTGAAGCTTTCTTT. It is translated as CASSYSTQTGNTEAFF.

The chain uses TRBV6-1 and TRBJ1-2; possible D gene TRBD1, 5 bases. This CDR3 spans 16 amino acids. CDR1 and CDR2 (germline): MNHNS, SASEGT. The ends were cut back, 0 bases at V and 4 bases at J, with 15 bases in the middle. The CDR3 loop reads CASSEAQGNAGYGYTF. Here the CDR3 DNA reads TGTGCCAGCAGTGAAGCGCAGGGAAATGCGGGCTATGGCTACACCTTC.

The chain couples TRBV9 to TRBJ2-2, with no clear D. This CDR3 is 15 amino acids long. Germline CDR1 SGDLS, CDR2 YYNGEE. V gave up 0 bases and J gave up 5 bases, with 11 bases separating them. CDR3 bases: TGTGCCAGCAGCGTAGATGGGGTTCGGACCGGGGAGCTGTTTTTT. This translates into CASSVDGVRTGELFF.

The V gene is TRBV2, the J gene TRBJ1-6; tentative D call: TRBD1 (6 bases). The CDR3 length is 15 residues. Germline V gene sequence: CDR1 SNHLY, CDR2 FYNNEI. V was cut by 6 bases and J by 5 bases, with 14 bases left in between. CDR3 sequence (DNA): TGTGCCAGCAGGGGGGGCAGGGTGAATAATTCACCCCTCCACTTT. Its protein product is CASRGGRVNNSPLHF.

The chain recombines TRBV7-9 with TRBJ2-6, with no clear D. The CDR3 extends over 15 amino acids. Trimming left V 6 bases short and J 0 bases short, with 9 bases between. The germline CDR1 and CDR2 sequences are SEHNR and FQNEAQ (reference sequence). The CDR3 is CASSNPGSGANVLTF. CDR3 DNA: TGTGCCAGCAGTAATCCGGGCTCTGGGGCCAACGTCCTGACTTTC. Variable domain in full (rest from reference TRBV7-9 and TRBJ2-6): DTGVSQNPRHKITKRGQNVTFRCDPISEHNRLYWYRQTLGQGPEFLTYFQNEAQLEKSRLLSDRFSAERPKGSFSTLEIQRTEQGDSAMYLCASSNPGSGANVLTFGAGSRLTVL.